These 11 T cell receptor beta chains share one sample of origin, sequenced in a study of blood T cell dynamics during melanoma immunotherapy. Described time point: week 3, after first cycle of checkpoint inhibitor. The method was immunoSEQ multiplex PCR; TCRdb's version includes in-frame clones alone and lacks a portion of them. Among around 20,000 clones, approximately 90% were seen once, and the ten largest hold 7.5% to 9%. Sample: blood, taken from a patient treated with checkpoint blockade. These receptors were collected from a human donor with melanoma.

DNA for the CDR3: TGTGCCAGCAGTCCATCGGGACCCTATGGCTACACCTTC. This codes for CASSPSGPYGYTF. This chain uses TRBV7-6 with TRBJ1-2; D perhaps matches TRBD1 (5 bases). Germline-derived CDR1 and CDR2 are SGHVS and FNYEAQ. This CDR3 contains 13 residues. Trimming took 6 bases from V and 4 from J, leaving 12 bases between them. The full variable domain, its missing parts supplied by reference TRBV7-6 and TRBJ1-2, is GAGVSQSPRYKVTKRGQDVALRCDPISGHVSLYWYRQALGQGPEFLTYFNYEAQQDKSGLPNDRFSAERPEGSISTLTIQRTEQRDSAMYRCASSPSGPYGYTFGSGTRLTVV.

The chain joins TRBV28 to TRBJ2-5; D tentatively reads TRBD1 or TRBD2 (5 bases each). V was trimmed by 7 bases and J by 4 bases, leaving 16 bases between them. CDR1 and CDR2 from the germline V gene are MDHEN and SYDVKM. This CDR3 is built from 14 residues. The CDR3 DNA reads as TGTGCCAGCACTCCCTCTTGGGGGAGAGAGACCCAGTACTTC. Residues: CASTPSWGRETQYF. The full variable domain, with the rest looked up from reference TRBV28 and TRBJ2-5, is DVKVTQSSRYLVKRTGEKVFLECVQDMDHENMFWYRQDPGLGLRLIYFSYDVKMKEKGDIPEGYSVSREKKERFSLILESASTNQTSMYLCASTPSWGRETQYFGPGTRLLVL.

The genes are TRBV10-2 and TRBJ2-6; D may be TRBD2 (6 bases). From germline, CDR1 is WSHSY and CDR2 SAAADI. The CDR3 has 19 residues. V was clipped by 3 bases and J by 0 bases, with 18 bases between them. CDR3 protein: CASSDLRGSGLSGANVLTF. The CDR3 nucleotides read TGCGCCAGCAGTGATCTCCGGGGGAGTGGTCTCTCTGGGGCCAACGTCCTGACTTTC.

The chain recombines TRBV7-6 with TRBJ2-1; tentative D call: TRBD2 (6 bases). This CDR3 region has 18 residues. Germline-derived CDR1 and CDR2 are SGHVS and FNYEAQ. With 3 bases removed from V and 0 bases from J, the gap between germline ends came to 18 bases. This chain's CDR3 is CASSFPSWEASSYNEQFF. Written as DNA, the CDR3 is TGTGCCAGCAGCTTTCCCTCCTGGGAGGCCAGCTCCTACAATGAGCAGTTCTTC.

This chain joins TRBV19 and TRBJ2-5; TRBD2 might be the D (6 bases). V gave up 3 bases and J gave up 5 bases, with 10 bases separating them. Looked up from germline, CDR1 is LNHDA and CDR2 is SQIVND (reference sequence). The CDR3 is 13 amino acids. Written as DNA, the CDR3 is TGTGCCAGTAGTATGGGAGGATTTGAGACCCAGTACTTC. It yields the protein CASSMGGFETQYF.

The V and J genes are TRBV13 and TRBJ2-2; D unclear. Germline V gene lookup returns CDR1 PRHDT and CDR2 FYEKMQ (reference sequence). Trimming took off 7 bases at V and 4 bases at J, with 4 bases between the two ends. The CDR3 is 11 amino acids. The CDR3 here is CASIGTGELFF. CDR3 DNA sequence: TGTGCCAGCATAGGCACCGGGGAGCTGTTTTTT.

The chain has TRBV4-1 and TRBJ1-4; 7 nucleotides line up with TRBD1. CDR3 length: 18 amino acids. J lost 0 bases, V lost 1 base, and 8 bases had no gene match. Germline assignment: CDR1 MGHRA and CDR2 YSYEKL. Written as DNA, the CDR3 is TGCGCCAGCAGCCAAGGGTCCTCGGGACAGCCAACTAATGAAAAACTGTTTTTT. This sequence encodes CASSQGSSGQPTNEKLFF.

This chain connects TRBV28 to TRBJ1-2, with D unresolved. The CDR3 is made up of 10 amino acids. Germline-derived CDR1 and CDR2 are MDHEN and SYDVKM. Trimming removed 9 bases from V and 7 bases from J, with 9 bases in between. The CDR3 DNA follows: TGTGCCAGTCTTGAGGGTGGCTACACCTTC. Amino acid sequence: CASLEGGYTF.

V gene TRBV5-1 combines with J gene TRBJ2-3; tentatively, D is TRBD2 (7 bases). Germline assignment: CDR1 SGHRS and CDR2 YFSETQ. Between the trimmed V and J ends, which lost 3 bases and 4 bases, there was a span of 18 bases. The CDR3 is 16 residues long. The CDR3 DNA follows: TGCGCCAGCAGCTCTGAGGGGGGGAGTTATCCAGATACGCAGTATTTT. It translates to CASSSEGGSYPDTQYF.

Only a few counts were recorded for this clone. The rearrangement uses TRBV7-8 and TRBJ2-7, with D maybe TRBD2 (5 bases). Trimming left V 6 bases short and J 7 bases short, with 13 bases between. Germline-derived CDR1 and CDR2 are SGHVS and FQNEAQ. The CDR3 is 12 amino acids. This chain's CDR3 is CASSPPGGEQYF. The CDR3 coding sequence is TGTGCCAGCAGTCCCCCGGGCGGGGAGCAGTACTTC.

The chain joins TRBV28 to TRBJ2-5; 8 nucleotides match TRBD2. The CDR3 has 14 residues. The V gene's germline CDR1 is MDHEN and CDR2 SYDVKM. With V trimmed by 8 bases and J by 7 bases, 12 bases remained unmatched. The CDR3 spells CASLDGGGGGTQYF. The DNA of the CDR3 is TGTGCCAGCTTGGACGGGGGGGGAGGCGGGACCCAGTACTTC.